Listed here is a single T cell receptor beta chain. The antigen this receptor binds is unknown. No much larger clonotype is one base removed from it; base qualities were not supplied. To prepare the library, the immunoSEQ multiplex PCR assay was applied. For the multiplex PCR, a mixture combining 60 forward primers for TCR Vbeta segments and 13 reverse primers for TCR Jbeta segments was used. The CDR3 region of rearranged TCR beta genes was amplified from genomic DNA by a multiplex PCR assay. Amplified TCR beta libraries were sequenced as 87-base-pair reads on the Illumina HiSeq System. From the authors' description of their analysis: Across the roughly 600 repertoires, a later analysis counted 80 million or so unique TCR beta chains, about 10 million of which were shared by at least two donors. Raw reads were error-corrected and collapsed into unique sequences by a nearest-neighbor algorithm in which closely related sequences were merged to remove PCR and sequencing errors. To assign V, D and J gene segments, CDR3 sequences were aligned to IMGT reference sequences. Each retained sequence needed at least a six-nucleotide match to both a V gene segment and a J gene segment. Rearrangements were classified as productive when the CDR3 lacked stop codons and remained in frame with V and J, and all other rearrangements were classified as non-productive. Following IMGT convention, CDR3 was defined as the stretch from the second conserved V-encoded cysteine up to the conserved J-encoded phenylalanine. In an earlier analysis of around 570 of the donors, sequences lacking an unambiguous match to a single V gene segment were excluded. In an earlier analysis of almost 600 of the donors, a V segment was called functional when productive rearrangements were above 56.7%, and segregating when the standard deviation between donors exceeded 5%. To diagnose cytomegalovirus status from the catalog of TCR beta chain sequences, a statistical classification framework was built. A later analysis assigned V and J genes by comparing TCR nucleotide sequences with IMGT/GENE-DB human TR gene sequences. The TCRdist pipeline was used in a later analysis to assign CDR3 sequences and most-parsimonious VDJ recombination scenarios. In a later analysis, each TCR beta chain was defined by its CDR3 amino acid sequence together with its V-gene family, and reads lacking a unique V-gene family were excluded. To address suspected cross-contamination and a sequencing artifact, a later analysis removed around 600 highly shared, low-generation-probability nucleotide sequences. In a later analysis, a clonal expansion index for each public chain was calculated from normalized within-repertoire ranks of inferred template counts. In a later analysis, generation probabilities were computed with a VDJ recombination model fitted to out-of-frame rearrangements, and the resulting probabilities were checked against IGoR. A later analysis scored TCR-TCR, TCR-HLA and TCR-CMV co-occurrence with hypergeometric tests, applying a repertoire-size bias correction to TCR pairs. To estimate false discovery rates, a later analysis permuted the HLA or CMV assignments 20 times. A later analysis grouped co-occurring TCRs with DBSCAN, adding TCRdist sequence similarity when clustering within HLA-allele-positive subsets. Repertoires with fewer than 30,000 or more than 120,000 public chains were left out of co-occurrence clustering, as were about 5 repertoires with anomalous nucleotide sharing. TCRdb holds this immuneACCESS table with in-frame rearrangements only. Some clones are missing; in checked studies, unresolved V genes explain under half, and the rest has no known cause. Clone size and V and J calls were adopted from that table, with D and trimming inferred from the DNA. The sample has fewer than 150,000 clones on record, around 78% of them singletons. The ten largest clones add up to around 6.6% of the sample.

The cohort comprised 670 or so healthy bone marrow donors. At the time of sampling, every cohort member was nominally healthy, though immune exposures that went unrecorded were likely present. The donor was CMV seropositive and was included in the group of approximately 310 seropositive cohort members. Every donor gave a peripheral blood sample, and the peripheral blood mononuclear cells from that sample were used for TCR beta sequencing. Genomic DNA extraction from the blood cell samples was performed with the Qiagen DNeasy Blood Extraction Kit. The CDR3 numbers 13 residues from cysteine through phenylalanine. This entry keeps only the CDR3 DNA: 39 bases, framed from base 1. V is clipped by 6 bases and J by 5 bases, and the sequence between their germline boundaries is 14 bases long. The germline V gene gives CDR1 as SGHDT and CDR2 as YYEEEE. This sample was included in a study of cytomegalovirus exposure and HLA in healthy donors (dated by TCRdb to 2016 to 2017). The study in broad terms: According to an earlier analysis of 587 of the donors, 150 million to 200 million T cells yielded roughly 110 million unique TCR beta sequences and roughly 280 Gb of sequence data. Typing coverage differed by locus: A, B, C, DRB1 and DQB1 were typed in roughly 620-640 donors, DQA1 in approximately 520, DPA1 in approximately 600, and DPB1 in 472. Roughly 300 gigabases of sequencing data and about 92 million unique TCR sequences made up an early release that covered approximately 650 HLA-typed donors. Rather than drawing on any new phenotypic data, the later analysis identified candidate immune exposures from TCR beta sequences and the way those sequences occurred across donors. To study patterns of TCR occurrence, a later analysis re-analyzed previously published TCR beta repertoires from several hundred donors and added high-resolution HLA genotyping. On average, 235,054 unique TCR beta nucleotide sequences were sequenced per donor among 398 genotyped donors of the cohort, with 15% to 20% of those sequences being non-productive. Using immunosequencing, the study profiled T cell repertoires from 500 to 800 subjects and related those repertoires to cytomegalovirus serostatus. To predict cytomegalovirus infection status, the study combined high-throughput TCR immunosequencing, statistical association of individual TCRs with disease status, and machine learning. To decide whether each TCR beta V gene segment behaved as functional or pseudogenic, an earlier analysis of several hundred of the donors relied on high-throughput TCR beta sequencing. The study aimed to test whether cataloging public T cell receptors could reveal signatures of past pathogen exposure. All discovery cohort repertoires had been generated using a single sequencing platform. Donor age, sex, ethnicity and CMV serostatus were compiled together with the repertoire data. The genetic ancestry cluster associated with self-reported Caucasian donors included roughly 84% of the roughly 400 genotyped donors. In a later genetic analysis, genome-wide SNP genotypes for about 55% of the roughly 670 donors were used, and that subset was treated as a discovery cohort. Along with the roughly 700-subject first cohort, a separate validation cohort of 120 different subjects was used. Class I and class II HLA loci were covered by the typing at four-digit resolution. Because of strong linkage in the cohort, a handful of DR-DQ haplotypes were treated as single units for association and clustering. General conclusions and limits of the study: In a later analysis, several top co-occurrence clusters were reported to appear linked to parvovirus B19, influenza, CMV and Epstein-Barr virus. The authors suggested that the approach could potentially be extended to other disease states and immunological phenotypes. For the cohort, immune exposure information was limited to CMV serostatus. In both the original and validation cohorts, the classifier was reported to diagnose cytomegalovirus status with high specificity and sensitivity. According to a later analysis, most CMV-associated TCR beta chains appeared to be HLA-restricted, and the HLA associations seemed to be driven largely by CMV exposure. According to a later genetic analysis, donors in an Asian-associated ancestry cluster had fewer N-insertions in productive TCRs than the roughly 700-donor mean. A later analysis associated 16,951 TCR beta sequences with specific HLA alleles at a false discovery rate of 0.05. Compared with equally common non-associated chains, HLA-associated TCR beta chains in a later analysis were more clonally expanded and had lower generation probabilities. HLA typing was unavailable for some donors at each locus, so association tests used only the typed subset. The earlier analysis of approximately 590 of the donors excluded around 17 rarely observed V segments, including chromosome 9 orphons, because counts were too low. In vitro tests confirmed that a few of the cytomegalovirus-associated TCR beta chains recognize cytomegalovirus antigens. The 87-base-pair reads could not distinguish some IMGT-functional V segments, including TRBV6-2 and TRBV6-3, so those segments were excluded. Broadly in line with IMGT annotations, most TCR beta V segments showed up in productive rearrangements about 87% or about 30% of the time in an earlier analysis of 587 of the donors. Strong co-occurrence of HLA alleles, especially DR and DQ, made assigning TCR associations to individual alleles difficult. A cluster of highly shared sequence variants was judged likely to represent a technical artifact of the sequencing pipeline. Sequencing depth was assumed to be roughly uniform across donors in the presence/absence analyses, though that assumption may not hold. In a later genetic analysis, a missense DCLRE1C variant was associated with V-gene and J-gene trimming of TCR beta chains, and the association was replicated in an independent cohort. Across donors, most TCR sequences were observed very rarely, whereas some public TCRs were present in many individuals. A further reported finding was that TCR beta sequences accurately predicted the HLA-A and HLA-B alleles for most subjects in the first cohort. According to a later analysis, TCR association rates differed among HLA loci, with DRB1 alleles showing the most associated TCRs and HLA-C alleles showing the fewest. In this cohort, only TCR beta chains were sequenced, and detectable features were limited by the absence of alpha or paired-chain data. The study gave a list of under 200 TCR beta chains associated with cytomegalovirus. Linkage disequilibrium might explain the correlated functional status among segregating V segments, but an unknown experimental factor could not be ruled out.

Input material: PBMCs. This TCR derives from a woman in her thirties or forties in good health and CMV-seropositive. In this chain, TRBV5-6 is recombined with TRBJ2-5, with no confident D gene call. The DNA sequence reads TGTGCCAGCACGATCGCCCCGAGGGAGACCCAGTACTTC. Its protein reads: CASTIAPRETQYF. The variable domain in full, with residues beyond the CDR3 obtained from the reference TRBV5-6 and TRBJ2-5 genes, is DAGVTQSPTHLIKTRGQQVTLRCSPKSGHDTVSWYQQALGQGPQFIFQYYEEEERQRGNFPDRFSGHQFPNYSSELNVNALLLGDSALYLCASTIAPRETQYFGPGTRLLVL.